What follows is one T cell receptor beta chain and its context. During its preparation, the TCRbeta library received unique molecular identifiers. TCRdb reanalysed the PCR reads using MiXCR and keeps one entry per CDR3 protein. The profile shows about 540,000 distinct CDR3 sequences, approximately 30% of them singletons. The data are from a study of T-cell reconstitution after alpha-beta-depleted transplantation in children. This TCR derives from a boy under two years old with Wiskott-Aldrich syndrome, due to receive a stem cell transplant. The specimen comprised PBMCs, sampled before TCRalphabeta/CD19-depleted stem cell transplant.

In DNA form, the CDR3 reads TGTGCCAGCAGCTTAGAAACGACCCGGGAGCTGTTTTTT. This gives the protein CASSLETTRELFF. The chain carries TRBV7-9 and TRBJ2-2, with D hard to call. Between the trimmed V and J ends, which lost 1 base and 9 bases, there was a span of 9 bases. This CDR3 region has 13 residues. Germline assignment: CDR1 SEHNR and CDR2 FQNEAQ (reference sequence).